The 20 T cell receptor beta chains presented below share a single source sample, sequenced in a study of T cell responses to AZD1222 COVID-19 vaccine. Some clones are missing from TCRdb's copy, which holds only in-frame ones; the method was immunoSEQ multiplex PCR. In the table there are about 100,000 clones, roughly 90% of which are singletons. The sequencing here drew on peripheral blood, taken on day 0 of AZD1222 vaccination. The receptors originated from an adult in good health.

The chain has TRBV11-2 and TRBJ2-2, with TRBD2 matching over 8 bases. The CDR3 is made up of 15 amino acids. V trimming: 5 bases; J trimming: 2 bases; junction bases outside the gene matches: 4. Germline CDR1 SGHAT, CDR2 FQNNGV. The DNA of the CDR3 is TGTGCCAGCAGCCCCAGCGGGAGCAACACCGGGGAGCTGTTTTTT. It specifies CASSPSGSNTGELFF.

The chain couples TRBV28 to TRBJ1-2, with 7 bases matching TRBD1. The V and J ends lost 5 bases and 4 bases, in that order; junction bases with no gene match: 7. The germline V gene has CDR1 MDHEN and CDR2 SYDVKM. The CDR3 loop spans 14 amino acids. CDR3 loop: CASSPRGWSYGYTF. The CDR3 DNA follows: TGTGCCAGCAGTCCCAGGGGGTGGTCCTATGGCTACACCTTC.

This chain uses TRBV27 with TRBJ1-1; perhaps TRBD1 as D (6 bases). Trimming took off 1 base at V and 0 bases at J, with 6 bases between the two ends. This CDR3 has 14 amino acids. Per germline, CDR1 MNHEY and CDR2 SMNVEV (reference sequence). In DNA form, the CDR3 reads TGTGCCAGCAGTTTATACAGGGTGAACACTGAAGCTTTCTTT. Amino acid sequence: CASSLYRVNTEAFF.

This rearrangement joins TRBV19 to TRBJ1-5, with 9 positions matching TRBD1. CDR3 size: 15 residues. CDR1 and CDR2 from the germline V gene are LNHDA and SQIVND (reference sequence). Unmatched junction bases numbered 4, after V lost 5 bases and J lost 2 bases. CDR3 sequence reads: CASSPRTGGNQPQHF. CDR3 sequence (DNA): TGTGCCAGTAGTCCGCGGACAGGGGGCAATCAGCCCCAGCATTTT.

The chain has TRBV11-2 and TRBJ1-2; no definite D call. CDR3 size: 15 residues. V lost 5 bases and J lost 4, with 17 bases in between. Per germline, CDR1 SGHAT and CDR2 FQNNGV. CDR3 amino acids: CASSQSASGLYGYTF. CDR3 sequence (DNA): TGTGCCAGCAGCCAATCCGCGTCTGGCCTCTATGGCTACACCTTC.

This clone was observed a single time. The CDR3 sequence is CASSKGSFADPSSYEQYF. In DNA form, the CDR3 reads TGCGCCAGCAGCAAAGGGAGTTTTGCGGACCCGAGCTCCTACGAGCAGTACTTC. This chain uses TRBV5-1 with TRBJ2-7; tentatively, D is TRBD2 (5 bases). Between the trimmed V and J ends, which lost 4 bases and 0 bases, there was a span of 23 bases. Germline loops: CDR1 SGHRS, CDR2 YFSETQ. The CDR3 is 18 amino acids.

V gene TRBV7-3 combines with J gene TRBJ2-3, with 9 bases lining up with TRBD2. V lost 5 bases to trimming and J lost 1 base; unmatched junction nucleotides: 10. The CDR3 is 17 amino acids. CDR1 is SGHTA and CDR2 is FQGTGA in the germline V gene. CDR3 protein: CASSVPTSGGGTDTQYF. The CDR3 DNA reads as TGTGCCAGCAGCGTCCCGACTAGCGGAGGAGGCACAGATACGCAGTATTTT. Looking up the rest from reference TRBV7-3 and TRBJ2-3 gives the full variable domain: GAGVSQTPSNKVTEKGKYVELRCDPISGHTALYWYRQSLGQGPEFLIYFQGTGAADDSGLPNDRFFAVRPEGSVSTLKIQRTERGDSAVYLCASSVPTSGGGTDTQYFGPGTRLTVL.

This rearrangement joins TRBV7-9 to TRBJ2-7, with D uncertain. This CDR3 is 13 amino acids long. Trimming pared 11 bases from V and 5 bases from J, leaving 19 bases between. CDR1 is SEHNR and CDR2 is FQNEAQ in the germline V gene (reference sequence). The CDR3 DNA is TGTGCCGGCCAAAGTACCTCGGGCCACGAGCAGTACTTC. Translating it yields CAGQSTSGHEQYF.

The chain has TRBV27 and TRBJ1-2, with 11 bases identical to TRBD1. The CDR3 is made up of 14 amino acids. Germline CDR1 MNHEY, CDR2 SMNVEV (reference sequence). V trimming: 3 bases; J trimming: 7 bases; junction bases outside the gene matches: 4. This CDR3 is CASSFLGTGGGYTF. The DNA for the CDR3 is TGTGCCAGCAGTTTCTTGGGGACAGGGGGTGGCTACACCTTC.

The gene calls are TRBV28 and TRBJ2-7; 7 bases are a match to TRBD1. V shed 5 bases and J 2 bases; nucleotides not matched to a gene: 0. The CDR3 is made up of 12 amino acids. The germline V gene encodes CDR1 MDHEN and CDR2 SYDVKM. The CDR3 loop reads CASSTGAYEQYF. The DNA for the CDR3 is TGTGCCAGCAGTACAGGGGCCTACGAGCAGTACTTC.

To note about this clone: Sequence at one end of the junction differs from germline and may be a read error. The chain links TRBV7-8 to TRBJ2-7; 7 nucleotides line up with TRBD2. CDR1 is SGHVS, CDR2 FQNEAQ, per germline. The length of the CDR3 is 14 residues. As DNA, the CDR3 is TGTGCCAGCAGATTAGCGGGTCTTCGGGGCGAGCAGTACTTC. Translating it yields CASRLAGLRGEQYF.

The chain combines TRBV19 with TRBJ2-1, with TRBD2 matching over 7 bases. With 9 bases clipped from V and 0 bases from J, the junction kept 8 bases outside the gene matches. The CDR3 contains 15 residues. CDR1 LNHDA and CDR2 SQIVND come from the germline V gene (reference sequence). CDR3 sequence: CASTNPSGSYNEQFF. The CDR3 DNA is TGTGCCAGCACCAACCCTAGCGGCTCCTACAATGAGCAGTTCTTC.

The chain links TRBV19 to TRBJ1-5, with D possibly matching TRBD1 (6 bases). Deletions cut 1 base from V and 4 bases from J, with 11 bases between. Germline V gene lookup returns CDR1 LNHDA and CDR2 SQIVND (reference sequence). This CDR3 is 15 amino acids long. The CDR3 sequence: CASSIASRGNQPQHF. The CDR3 bases are TGTGCCAGTAGTATAGCGTCCAGGGGAAATCAGCCCCAGCATTTT.

The chain joins TRBV9 to TRBJ2-3, with 8 bases fitting TRBD2. CDR3 length: 15 amino acids. Germline V gene data show CDR1 as SGDLS and CDR2 as YYNGEE. V lost 2 bases, J lost 4 bases, and 6 bases stayed unmatched. CDR3 nucleotides: TGTGCCAGCAGCGTCGGAGGACTAGCAGCAGATACGCAGTATTTT. Protein sequence: CASSVGGLAADTQYF.

The J gene is TRBJ2-1, the V gene TRBV5-1; 11 bases align to TRBD2. The CDR3 covers 14 residues. V shed 4 bases, J shed 9 bases, and the junction held 6 bases outside the gene matches. The germline V gene encodes CDR1 SGHRS and CDR2 YFSETQ. As DNA, the CDR3 is TGCGCCAGCAGCAGAACTAGCGGGAGCACTGAGCAGTTCTTC. Translated, it gives CASSRTSGSTEQFF.

The gene calls are TRBV4-2 and TRBJ2-7; the match to TRBD2 covers 13 bases. Germline loops: CDR1 LGHNA, CDR2 YNFKEQ. Trimming took 1 base from V and 2 from J; bases not matched to a gene: 5. The CDR3 is 17 residues long. The CDR3 spells CASSQGGLAGITYEQYF. The CDR3 DNA reads TGTGCCAGCAGCCAAGGGGGACTAGCGGGGATAACCTACGAGCAGTACTTC.

The chain has TRBV11-3 and TRBJ1-1, with D hard to call. Germline CDR1 and CDR2: SGHNT and YENEEA. This CDR3 contains 13 residues. V lost 1 base, J lost 0 bases, and 3 bases lay in between. CDR3 nucleotides: TGTGCCAGCAGCTTAGGCATGAACACTGAAGCTTTCTTT. Residues: CASSLGMNTEAFF.

The genes are TRBV5-3 and TRBJ1-4; TRBD1 is a possible D gene (5 bases). TRBV5-3 falls under the ORF class, with uncertain function. V dropped 2 bases and J dropped 0 bases, with 14 bases sitting between them. The CDR3 sequence is 17 residues long. The CDR3 nucleotides are TGTGCCAGAAGCTTCCCAGAAGGGGAGGCAACTAATGAAAAACTGTTTTTT. It is translated as CARSFPEGEATNEKLFF.

The V gene is TRBV19, the J gene TRBJ2-1; D call uncertain. V dropped 5 bases and J dropped 4 bases, with 12 bases sitting between them. CDR1 and CDR2 (germline): LNHDA, SQIVND (reference sequence). The length of the CDR3 is 14 residues. DNA for the CDR3: TGTGCCAGTAGTGCCAGTCGCGGTTACAATGAGCAGTTCTTC. Its protein product is CASSASRGYNEQFF.

The gene calls are TRBV2 and TRBJ1-2; perhaps TRBD1 as D (6 bases). In germline, CDR1 is SNHLY, CDR2 FYNNEI. V gave up 6 bases and J gave up 12 bases, with 14 bases separating them. CDR3 length: 11 amino acids. As DNA, the CDR3 is TGTGCCAGCAGGTCGGGACAACGTCACACCTTC. It is translated as CASRSGQRHTF.